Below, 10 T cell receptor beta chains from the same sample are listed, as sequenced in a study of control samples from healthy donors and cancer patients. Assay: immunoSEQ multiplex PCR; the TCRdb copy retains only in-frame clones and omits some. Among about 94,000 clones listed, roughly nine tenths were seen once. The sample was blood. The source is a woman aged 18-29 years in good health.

The CDR3 DNA follows: TGTGCCAGTAGTTTATTAGGCAGCTCTGGAAACACCATATATTTT. Translated, it gives CASSLLGSSGNTIYF. The rearrangement links TRBV19 to TRBJ1-3; D is unclear. The germline V gene encodes CDR1 LNHDA and CDR2 SQIVND (reference sequence). The germline V and J ends were trimmed by 5 bases and 0 bases, with 11 bases remaining between them. This CDR3 has 15 amino acids.

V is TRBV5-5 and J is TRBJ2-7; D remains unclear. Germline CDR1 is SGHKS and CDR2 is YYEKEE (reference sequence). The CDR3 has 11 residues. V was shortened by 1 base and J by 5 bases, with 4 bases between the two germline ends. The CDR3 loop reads CASSLWDEQYF. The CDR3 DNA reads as TGTGCCAGCAGCTTGTGGGACGAGCAGTACTTC.

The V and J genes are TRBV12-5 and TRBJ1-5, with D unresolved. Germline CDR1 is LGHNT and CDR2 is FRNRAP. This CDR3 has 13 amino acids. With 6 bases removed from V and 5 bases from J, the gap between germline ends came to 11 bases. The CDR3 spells CASGVDGYQPQHF. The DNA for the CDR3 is TGTGCTAGTGGGGTCGACGGATATCAGCCCCAGCATTTT.

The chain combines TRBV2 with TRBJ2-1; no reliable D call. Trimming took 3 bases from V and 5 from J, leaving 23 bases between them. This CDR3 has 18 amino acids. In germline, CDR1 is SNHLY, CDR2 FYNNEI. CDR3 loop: CASSDLWNIGVTDNEQFF. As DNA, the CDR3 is TGTGCCAGCAGTGATCTTTGGAACATCGGCGTTACGGACAATGAGCAGTTCTTC.

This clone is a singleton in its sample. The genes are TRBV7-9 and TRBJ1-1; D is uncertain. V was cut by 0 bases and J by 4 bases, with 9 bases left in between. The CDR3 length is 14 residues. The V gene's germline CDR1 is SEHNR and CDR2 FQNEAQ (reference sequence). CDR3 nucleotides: TGTGCCAGCAGCTTAGCGTCAAGATTCACTGAAGCTTTCTTT. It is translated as CASSLASRFTEAFF.

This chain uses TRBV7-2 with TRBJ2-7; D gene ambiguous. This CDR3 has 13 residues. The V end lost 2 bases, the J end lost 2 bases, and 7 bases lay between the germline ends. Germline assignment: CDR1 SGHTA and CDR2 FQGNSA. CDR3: CASSLNLAYEQYF. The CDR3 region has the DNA TGTGCCAGCAGCTTAAACTTGGCCTACGAGCAGTACTTC.

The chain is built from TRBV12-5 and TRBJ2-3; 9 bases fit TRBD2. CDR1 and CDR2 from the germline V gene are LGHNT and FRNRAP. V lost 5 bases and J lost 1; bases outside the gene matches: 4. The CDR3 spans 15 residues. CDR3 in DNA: TGTGCTAGTGGTGCGGGGGGGCCGGGCACAGATACGCAGTATTTT. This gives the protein CASGAGGPGTDTQYF.

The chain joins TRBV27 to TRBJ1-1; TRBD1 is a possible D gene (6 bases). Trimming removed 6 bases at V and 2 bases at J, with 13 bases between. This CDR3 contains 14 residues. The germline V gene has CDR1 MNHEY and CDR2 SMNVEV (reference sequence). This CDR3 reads CASRSTGINTEAFF. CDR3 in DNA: TGTGCCAGCAGGTCTACAGGGATAAACACTGAAGCTTTCTTT.

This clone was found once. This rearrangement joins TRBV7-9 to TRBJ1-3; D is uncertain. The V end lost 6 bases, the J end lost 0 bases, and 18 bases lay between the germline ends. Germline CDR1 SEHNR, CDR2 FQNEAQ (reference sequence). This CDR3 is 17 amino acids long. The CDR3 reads CASREALTLRSGNTIYF. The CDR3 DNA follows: TGTGCCAGCAGAGAGGCTCTGACACTTCGCTCTGGAAACACCATATATTTT. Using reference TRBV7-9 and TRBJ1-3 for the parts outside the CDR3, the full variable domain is DTGVSQNPRHKITKRGQNVTFRCDPISEHNRLYWYRQTLGQGPEFLTYFQNEAQLEKSRLLSDRFSAERPKGSFSTLEIQRTEQGDSAMYLCASREALTLRSGNTIYFGEGSWLTVV.

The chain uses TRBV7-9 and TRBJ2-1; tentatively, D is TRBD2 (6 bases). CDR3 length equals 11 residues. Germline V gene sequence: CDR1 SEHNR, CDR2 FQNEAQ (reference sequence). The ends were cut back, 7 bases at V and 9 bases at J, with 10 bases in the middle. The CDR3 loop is CASTLGGEQFF. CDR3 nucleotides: TGTGCCAGCACCCTGGGGGGTGAGCAGTTCTTC.